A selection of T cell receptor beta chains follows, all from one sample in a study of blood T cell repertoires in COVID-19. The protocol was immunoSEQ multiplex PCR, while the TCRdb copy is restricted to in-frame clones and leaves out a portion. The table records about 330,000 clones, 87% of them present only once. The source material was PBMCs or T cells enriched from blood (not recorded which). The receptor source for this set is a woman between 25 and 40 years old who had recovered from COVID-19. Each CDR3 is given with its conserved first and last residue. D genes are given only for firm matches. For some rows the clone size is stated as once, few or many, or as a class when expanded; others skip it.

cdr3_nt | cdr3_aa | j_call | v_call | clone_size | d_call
TGTGCCAGCACCAAAGGGACAGGGAAATCAATCTATGGCTACACCTTC | CASTKGTGKSIYGYTF | TRBJ1-2 | TRBV2 | - | TRBD1
TGTGCCAGTAGTCTCCGTCCCGGGACAGGGACGAGCTCCTATAATTCACCCCTCCACTTT | CASSLRPGTGTSSYNSPLHF | TRBJ1-6 | TRBV19 | - | TRBD1
TGCAGCGTTGAAGAAGACAGGCGGGAGACCCAGTACTTC | CSVEEDRRETQYF | TRBJ2-5 | TRBV29-1 | - | -
TGTGCCAGCAGACTAGCGGAGAACACCGGGGAGCTGTTTTTT | CASRLAENTGELFF | TRBJ2-2 | TRBV2 | - | TRBD2
TGTGCCAGCAGTCTTACAAGTTCTGAAGCTTTCTTT | CASSLTSSEAFF | TRBJ1-1 | TRBV12-3/TRBV12-4 | - | -
TGTGCCAGCAGCCAAGGAAGACTAGCGGGGCACTACGAGCAGTACTTC | CASSQGRLAGHYEQYF | TRBJ2-7 | TRBV4-2 | - | TRBD2
TGTGCCAGCAGCCAGGGGACTAGCGGGGGTTCCTACGAGCAGTACTTC | CASSQGTSGGSYEQYF | TRBJ2-7 | TRBV4-2 | - | TRBD2
TGTGCCACCAGTGATTTGGCATGGCTAATTCCCCCGGCGGGTGGCTACACCTTC | CATSDLAWLIPPAGGYTF | TRBJ1-2 | TRBV24-1 | - | -
TGCGCCAGCAGCTGGACCGGAGTAGGGGATGAAAAACTGTTTTTT | CASSWTGVGDEKLFF | TRBJ1-4 | TRBV5-1 | - | -
TGTGCCAGCAGCCCCCCCGACAATCCCCATCAATATGATTCACCCCTCCACTTT | CASSPPDNPHQYDSPLHF | TRBJ1-6 | TRBV6-4 | once | -
TGTGCCAGCAGCTTTAGCGGGGGGGCCGGAGAGACCCAGTACTTC | CASSFSGGAGETQYF | TRBJ2-5 | TRBV7-2 | - | TRBD2
TGTGCCACCAGCAGAGTCAGCGGGAGCTCCTACAATGAGCAGTTCTTC | CATSRVSGSSYNEQFF | TRBJ2-1 | TRBV15 | - | TRBD2
TGTGCCAGCAGTTACGAGGGGGCAAACGGTGGCTACACCTTC | CASSYEGANGGYTF | TRBJ1-2 | TRBV6-5 | once | TRBD1
TGTGCCAGCAGTCCCTATCTAGAGACCCAGTACTTC | CASSPYLETQYF | TRBJ2-5 | TRBV2 | - | -
TGCGCCAGCAGCCTCCAAGATACAGGGGCGGGTGGCTACACCTTC | CASSLQDTGAGGYTF | TRBJ1-2 | TRBV4-3 | - | TRBD1
TGCGCCAGCAGCGCGAGACAGGGGCCGGCGGACACTGAAGCTTTCTTT | CASSARQGPADTEAFF | TRBJ1-1 | TRBV5-1 | - | TRBD1
TGTGCCAGCAGGAGCGGACAGGGATATAATTCACCCCTCCACTTT | CASRSGQGYNSPLHF | TRBJ1-6 | TRBV14 | - | TRBD1
TGTGCCACCAGTGATTTAAGGCAGGTCTGGGGCGTTTTGGAAAAACTGTTTTTT | CATSDLRQVWGVLEKLFF | TRBJ1-4 | TRBV24-1 | - | -
TGCGCCAGCAGTCAAACCTTAAGCCGATATTCTCTCTATGGCTACACCTTC | CASSQTLSRYSLYGYTF | TRBJ1-2 | TRBV23-1 | - | -
TGTGCCAGCAGTTACGGGGCGCAGGGAACTGAAGCTTTCTTT | CASSYGAQGTEAFF | TRBJ1-1 | TRBV6-5 | once | -
TGTGCCAGCAGCTTACATCCGATATTTAGCATCACAGATACGCAGTATTTT | CASSLHPIFSITDTQYF | TRBJ2-3 | TRBV7-2 | - | -
TGTGCCAGTGGGACAGGGGCCCTGGGGAACGCTTTCTTT | CASGTGALGNAFF | TRBJ1-1 | TRBV19 | - | TRBD1
TGTGCCAGCAGCCTGACGGGACAGAGGGAGTTCTTC | CASSLTGQREFF | TRBJ2-1 | TRBV3-1/TRBV3-2 | once | TRBD1
TGTGCCAGCAGCGTAGAAGAGACGGGTGGAAACACCATATATTTT | CASSVEETGGNTIYF | TRBJ1-3 | TRBV9 | - | -
TGTGCCAGCAGTCCTACTCAGGGGGGATATGGCTACACCTTC | CASSPTQGGYGYTF | TRBJ1-2 | TRBV2 | - | TRBD1
TGCGCCAGCAGCCAAGGTCTCGGGATGAACACTGAAGCTTTCTTT | CASSQGLGMNTEAFF | TRBJ1-1 | TRBV4-3 | once | -
TGTGCCAGCAGCCCCCCAGGGGGAGCTAACTATGGCTACACCTTC | CASSPPGGANYGYTF | TRBJ1-2 | TRBV7-9 | - | TRBD1
TGCGCCAGCAGCTTGTATCGGACAGGGGGCAACGAGCAGTACTTC | CASSLYRTGGNEQYF | TRBJ2-7 | TRBV5-1 | - | TRBD1
TGTGCCAGCAGCCTCGACCGACATTTCTCCTACGAGCAGTACTTC | CASSLDRHFSYEQYF | TRBJ2-7 | TRBV6-5 | - | -
TGTGCCAGCAGTGAAGCGGGGGGGTTCACAGATACGCAGTATTTT | CASSEAGGFTDTQYF | TRBJ2-3 | TRBV2 | - | TRBD2
TGTGCCAGCGATTCGGTGGAGGGGGACAGGTTGGCTTTCTTT | CASDSVEGDRLAFF | TRBJ1-1 | TRBV2 | - | TRBD1
TGTGCCACCAGCAGGGGGAGGGGAGCTAACTATGGCTACACCTTC | CATSRGRGANYGYTF | TRBJ1-2 | TRBV15 | - | -
TGCGCCAGCAGCTTGGTGACTAGCGGGGCGCCTCGTCAAGCCGGGGAGCTGTTTTTT | CASSLVTSGAPRQAGELFF | TRBJ2-2 | TRBV5-1 | - | TRBD2
TGTGCCAGCAGCTTAGTCGGGGGACAGGGGGATCAGCCCCAGCATTTT | CASSLVGGQGDQPQHF | TRBJ1-5 | TRBV11-2 | few | TRBD1
TGTGCCAGTAGTATCTACGGGGAAGGCAATCAGCCCCAGCATTTT | CASSIYGEGNQPQHF | TRBJ1-5 | TRBV19 | - | -
TGCGCCAGCAGCTTGGGGATAGCGGGGGGTGAGCAGTTCTTC | CASSLGIAGGEQFF | TRBJ2-1 | TRBV5-1 | few | TRBD2
TGTGCCAGCAGCCTCATAGGCGCGGGACCTAACACTGAAGCTTTCTTT | CASSLIGAGPNTEAFF | TRBJ1-1 | TRBV7-3 | once | -
TGCGCCAGCAGCTTGGGCCTAAGAGGGGGAGACATTCAGTACTTC | CASSLGLRGGDIQYF | TRBJ2-4 | TRBV5-1 | - | -
TGTGCCAGCAGCTTGGGTAGGGGACAGCCCCAGCATTTT | CASSLGRGQPQHF | TRBJ1-5 | TRBV5-4 | - | -
TGTGCTAGCAGCCGGACTAGCGGGGGAGAAGAGACCCAGTACTTC | CASSRTSGGEETQYF | TRBJ2-5 | TRBV7-7 | - | TRBD2
TGTGCCAGTAGTATAGATTATAGCTATCCAAATGAAAAACTGTTTTTT | CASSIDYSYPNEKLFF | TRBJ1-4 | TRBV19 | - | -
TGTGCCATCAGGCAGGGGGACACTGAAGCTTTCTTT | CAIRQGDTEAFF | TRBJ1-1 | TRBV10-3 | - | TRBD1
TGTGCCAGCAGTTCTGGGGGGGACTACAATGAGCAGTTCTTC | CASSSGGDYNEQFF | TRBJ2-1 | TRBV28 | - | TRBD2
TGTGCCAGTAGTATCATGGTGGAGACAGACCAAGAGACCCAGTACTTC | CASSIMVETDQETQYF | TRBJ2-5 | TRBV19 | - | -
TGCGCCAGCAGACCGAACCGGGAGAACACTGAAGCTTTCTTT | CASRPNRENTEAFF | TRBJ1-1 | TRBV4-3 | - | -
TGTGCCAGCAGCCAAGTCACAACCTCTGGGGCCAACGTCCTGACTTTC | CASSQVTTSGANVLTF | TRBJ2-6 | TRBV4-2 | - | -
TGTGCCAGCTCACTCAGGACAGGCCGGAATGAGCAGTTCTTC | CASSLRTGRNEQFF | TRBJ2-1 | TRBV18 | once | TRBD1
TGCGCCAGCAGCTCCGGGACTCAAGATACGCAGTATTTT | CASSSGTQDTQYF | TRBJ2-3 | TRBV5-1 | - | -
TGCGCCAGCAGCACGGGACAGCTGATCTCTGGAAACACCATATATTTT | CASSTGQLISGNTIYF | TRBJ1-3 | TRBV5-1 | - | TRBD1
TGTGCCAGCAGCCCAAGGCGGGCAGGTAAGAACACTGAAGCTTTCTTT | CASSPRRAGKNTEAFF | TRBJ1-1 | TRBV3-1/TRBV3-2 | - | -
TGTGCCAGCAGTGGGACAGTTTCACCCCTCCACTTT | CASSGTVSPLHF | TRBJ1-6 | TRBV2 | - | -
TGTGCCAGCAGCTCCTATACCCTCGGTGAGCAGTTCTTC | CASSSYTLGEQFF | TRBJ2-1 | TRBV7-2 | - | -
TGTGCCAGCAGCGGGGGTGGGGTCGGCAATCAGCCCCAGCATTTT | CASSGGGVGNQPQHF | TRBJ1-5 | TRBV6-5 | - | -
TGTGCCAGCAAGTACGGGGGAGGTTCACCCCTCCACTTT | CASKYGGGSPLHF | TRBJ1-6 | TRBV21-1 | once | -
TGCAGCGTCGCCAGGGAGGGCTATGGCTACACCTTC | CSVAREGYGYTF | TRBJ1-2 | TRBV29-1 | - | -
TGTGCCAGCAGCTCCTCCGGGACACCGGGACATGGCTACACCTTC | CASSSSGTPGHGYTF | TRBJ1-2 | TRBV5-5 | - | -
TGTGCCAGCAGTGGTGGGGCAGGGTTTGGCCCCCAGCATTTT | CASSGGAGFGPQHF | TRBJ1-5 | TRBV28 | - | -
TGTGCCAGCAGTTACTTGCGGGGGGGCACAGATACGCAGTATTTT | CASSYLRGGTDTQYF | TRBJ2-3 | TRBV6-5 | - | TRBD2
TGTGCCAGCAGTCAAACCCCCCTAGAATCGGAGTTCTTC | CASSQTPLESEFF | TRBJ2-1 | TRBV28 | - | -